This T cell receptor (beta chain) was obtained from a study of T cells expressing NK-cell markers. Whole-study context: Each TCR beta repertoire originated in sorted T cells that were CD3+CD56+NKG2C+, CD3+CD56+NKG2C- or CD3+CD56-NKG2C+. Of eight sequenced donors, seven were HCMV-seropositive and one HCMV-seronegative.

Findings of the study overall: Specificity for HCMV among expanded NKG2C+ T cell clones was not established. The CD3+CD56-NKG2C+ fraction was also led by these clonotypes in a handful of donors.

TCRdb re-called the 5' RACE reads, yielding one record per CDR3 amino acid sequence without DNA. Recorded for this sample: fewer than 550,000 distinct CDR3 sequences. CDR3 length: 14 residues. Per the germline V gene, CDR1 is MNHEY and CDR2 is SVGAGI. Concerning this clonotype: Its cognate antigen is unknown.

Material for sequencing was blood T cells: a sorted CD56 or NKG2C T cell subset, CD4+ or CD8+ T cells, or bulk PBMC T cells (not recorded which). This sequence originates from a woman between 45 and 60 years old in good health. The chain combines TRBV6-5 with TRBJ2-5; as DNA is missing, the TRBD1 call by TCRdb cannot be tested. This CDR3 reads CASSRDSISETQYF.